The clone carrying this TCR beta chain was detected only a few times. Its antigen is not identified. These data belong to a study of T-cell memory formation after mild COVID-19. CDR1 is LGHNA and CDR2 is YSLEER in the germline V gene. The CDR3 spans 16 residues. The V and J ends lost 0 bases and 10 bases respectively, with 16 bases between them. Constant-segment primers served in 5'RACE that generated TCR alpha and TCR beta cDNA libraries bearing sample barcodes and UMIs. TCRdb fed the 5' RACE reads into MiXCR, producing one record per CDR3 protein. The data show around 300,000 distinct CDR3 sequences, roughly 15% seen once. Study-level findings and limits: While clones contracting from day 15 to 85 were balanced between CD4 and CD8, later expanders leaned CD4+. Cross-reactive memory apparently joined, as some responding clones appeared in pre-infection memory.

The clonotype comes from a man aged 18-30 years who had mild COVID-19 (a few samples of this study predate the infection). Cell type and time point are not known. Sequenced input: PBMCs or a T cell subset sorted from them (not recorded which). The chain uses TRBV4-3 and TRBJ1-6; TRBD1 might be the D (5 bases). The CDR3 sequence: CASSQEIRQGGSPLHF. In nucleotides, the CDR3 is TGCGCCAGCAGCCAAGAAATCCGGCAGGGAGGATCACCCCTCCACTTT.